This T cell receptor beta chain comes out of a study of blood T cell repertoires in COVID-19. Study at large: COVID-19 samples collected from the United States, Italy and Spain covered acute and convalescent phases. T cells, B-cell-depleted T cells, or PBMCs supplied cDNA or gDNA.

Study processing details: Reference gene primer amplification gave nucleated cell count estimates. Only in-frame clones appear in the TCRdb table, and some are missing; sequencing was by immunoSEQ multiplex PCR. The V and J calls and clone size are taken from that table; D and trimming were inferred from the DNA. In the table there are 150,000 or so clones, 70% to 85% of which are singletons. Germline CDR1 is LGHNA and CDR2 is YSLEER. There are 16 residues in the CDR3. V dropped 0 bases and J dropped 10 bases, with 16 bases sitting between them. Enrolled during active infection, Seattle patients were then followed longitudinally.

The sequence was collected from a man aged 55 to 70 with COVID-19, enrolled during active disease. The V call is TRBV4-3, the J call TRBJ1-6; D remains ambiguous. The sample taken for sequencing was peripheral blood. For the CDR3, the DNA is TGCGCCAGCAGCCAAGATCTTTTGGCGGATCGGTCACCCCTCCACTTT. It codes for CASSQDLLADRSPLHF.